This TCR beta chain was profiled in a study of cytomegalovirus exposure and HLA in healthy donors. Study-level points and caveats: It was taken for granted in presence/absence analyses that sequencing depth across donors was roughly uniform.

13 Jbeta primers and 60 Vbeta primers were used for the PCR. TCRdb keeps only in-frame clones here, not all; method: immunoSEQ multiplex PCR. There are tens of thousands of clones in the sample; less than 80% occur only once, and around a fifth lies in the top ten. Concerning this clone: Its antigen is not known.

Material for sequencing was PBMCs. The sequence derives from a woman between 50 and 59 years old in good health and CMV-seropositive.

The CDR3 DNA sequence: TGCAGCGTTGAAGATATTCCCCCTCGGCGGAACTATGGCTACACCTTC. Residues: CSVEDIPPRRNYGYTF. The V call is TRBV29-1, the J call TRBJ1-2; no clear D. This CDR3 has 16 amino acids. V shed 0 bases and J shed 2 bases, with 16 bases lying between them. Germline loops: CDR1 SQVTM, CDR2 ANQGSEA.